This entry lists 17 T cell receptor beta chains sequenced from one sample in a study of quantifying T cell responses using KT2 cells (dated by TCRdb to about 2017). About the investigation overall: RNA was DNase-treated and reverse transcribed with TCR alpha and beta constant-region primers, mostly using SuperScript III.

Library prep was done by UMI-ligation and nested PCR. Instrument on record: Illumina MiSeq. T4 RNA ligase 1 was used to ligate a single-stranded oligonucleotide containing the Illumina SP2 sequence and a UMI to the 3' end of the cDNA. PCR1 was run for 4 to 5 cycles (98 degrees C for 15 s, 69 degrees C for 30 s, 72 degrees C for 40 s), and an equimolar mix of RC1.1 and RC1.2, covering TRBC1 and TRBC2, was used as the beta primer. The public reads were quality trimmed at Q25 with fastp and then assembled into clones with MiXCR by TCRdb, keeping productive beta chains. Records with the same CDR3 protein are collapsed into one entry carrying the most frequent genes and DNA. In all, the sample holds roughly 51,000 distinct CDR3 sequences, and roughly 12% of those were seen once. The top ten constitute about 9.5% of the sample. The sample was PBMCs spiked with cells of the T cell clone KT2. Every receptor here comes from a human donor.

The chain uses TRBV3-1 and TRBJ2-3; no reliable D call. Trimming took 1 base from V and 8 from J, leaving 7 bases between them. The CDR3 loop spans 12 amino acids. Germline V gene lookup returns CDR1 LGHDT and CDR2 YNNKEL (reference sequence). CDR3 loop: CASSQGASTQYF. The CDR3 nucleotides are TGTGCCAGCAGCCAAGGGGCGAGTACGCAGTATTTT.

A few counts support this clonotype. This chain joins TRBV12-3 or TRBV12-4 and TRBJ2-2, with 9 bases identical to TRBD2. V lost 6 bases and J lost 2; bases outside the gene matches: 10. This CDR3 has 17 residues. CDR3 amino acids: CASRKGTSYRNTGELFF. DNA for the CDR3: TGTGCCAGCAGAAAAGGGACTAGCTATAGAAACACCGGGGAGCTGTTTTTT.

This chain joins TRBV3-1 and TRBJ2-7; the D is unclear. The CDR3 runs 12 residues. The ends were cut back, 0 bases at V and 3 bases at J, with 3 bases in the middle. The germline gives CDR1 LGHDT, CDR2 YNNKEL (reference sequence). DNA for the CDR3: TGTGCCAGCAGCCAAGATTACTACGAGCAGTACTTC. This translates into CASSQDYYEQYF.

There are many counts of this clonotype. At one end, the junction sequence differs from germline, possibly due to a read error. The genes are TRBV5-1 and TRBJ2-7, with 7 bases identical to TRBD2. CDR3 size: 15 residues. CDR1 and CDR2 (germline): SGHRS, YFSETQ. DNA of the CDR3: TGCGCCAGCAGCCCGGACGGCCGGGGGGTTGCCACCCTGAACTTC. Translated, it gives CASSPDGRGVATLNF. Full variable domain (outside the CDR3, taken from reference TRBV5-1 and TRBJ2-7): KAGVTQTPRYLIKTRGQQVTLSCSPISGHRSVSWYQQTPGQGLQFLFEYFSETQRNKGNFPGRFSGRQFSNSRSEMNVSTLELGDSALYLCASSPDGRGVATLNFGPGTRLTVT.

This clonotype was counted many times. This chain joins TRBV4-2 and TRBJ2-1; TRBD1 agrees at 8 bases. Germline CDR1 LGHNA, CDR2 YNFKEQ. J gave up 0 bases and V 3 bases, and 16 bases lay outside the gene matches. This CDR3 contains 20 residues. CDR3 DNA sequence: TGTGCCAGCAGCCAGGGGACAGGTCCCACTTATGCAAGCTCCTACAATGAGCAGTTCTTC. Translated, it gives CASSQGTGPTYASSYNEQFF.

The chain uses TRBV14 and TRBJ2-7, with D possibly being TRBD2 (6 bases). CDR1 and CDR2 (germline): SGHDN, FVKESK. V was shortened by 4 bases and J by 2 bases, with 12 bases between the two germline ends. The CDR3 runs 14 residues. The CDR3 nucleotides are TGTGCCAGCAGCCGCCGGGAGACCACCTACGAGCAGTACTTC. This translates into CASSRRETTYEQYF.

This clonotype was counted a few times. The V gene is TRBV20-1, the J gene TRBJ1-6; a weak D match, TRBD1 (6 bases). CDR1 and CDR2 (germline): DFQATT, SNEGSKA (reference sequence). The CDR3 has 16 residues. With 5 bases removed from V and 9 bases from J, the gap between germline ends came to 23 bases. CDR3 coding DNA: TGCAGTGCTTCTAGCCCCTGGGGGGGCCAAAGTTCACCCCTCCACTTT. Translated: CSASSPWGGQSSPLHF.

This clonotype occurred a few times. The chain combines TRBV6-6 with TRBJ2-7, with 7 nucleotides matching TRBD1. V lost 6 bases to trimming and J lost 7 bases; unmatched junction nucleotides: 12. The CDR3 has 14 residues. CDR1 is MNHNY and CDR2 is SVGAGI in the germline V gene (reference sequence). CDR3 nucleotide sequence: TGTGCCAGCAGCCAGGGGGACACGGGTTCTGAGCAGTACTTC. Its translation is CASSQGDTGSEQYF.

This clonotype was found a few times. The chain uses TRBV5-4 and TRBJ2-7, with 10 nucleotides matching TRBD2. V shed 3 bases, J shed 3 bases, and the junction held 6 bases outside the gene matches. From germline, CDR1 is SGHNT and CDR2 YYREEE (reference sequence). This CDR3 region has 15 residues. Here the CDR3 DNA reads TGTGCCAGCAGCTCTAGCGGGAGCCTCGGCTACGAGCAGTACTTC. As protein: CASSSSGSLGYEQYF.

This clonotype was counted only a few times. The chain recombines TRBV6-1 with TRBJ1-5; unclear D gene. Trimming stripped 6 bases from V and 7 bases from J, with 22 bases between. This CDR3 has 16 amino acids. Germline V gives CDR1 MNHNS, CDR2 SASEGT. The CDR3 spells CASSRSSTPGGQPQHF. The CDR3 DNA sequence: TGTGCCAGCAGCCGATCGTCGACCCCGGGAGGCCAGCCCCAGCATTTT.

This clonotype has more than one count but fewer than ten. The chain employs TRBV5-5 and TRBJ2-3; perhaps TRBD1 as D (6 bases). Germline V gene lookup returns CDR1 SGHKS and CDR2 YYEKEE (reference sequence). This CDR3 has 15 residues. V was cut by 1 base and J by 5 bases, with 14 bases left in between. CDR3 nucleotides: TGTGCCAGCAGCTTGTCGCTTCCAGGGGTAGATACGCAGTATTTT. Its translation is CASSLSLPGVDTQYF.

This chain links TRBV20-1 with TRBJ2-5, with TRBD2 matching over 9 bases. Germline CDR1 DFQATT, CDR2 SNEGSKA (reference sequence). The V gene end was trimmed by 4 bases and the J gene end by 2 bases; junction bases not matched to a gene: 20. This CDR3 comprises 19 residues. CDR3 amino acids: CSAKGGGADPLPLQETQYF. The CDR3, as DNA: TGCAGTGCTAAGGGCGGGGGGGCCGACCCCCTCCCTTTACAAGAGACCCAGTACTTC.

The V call is TRBV12-5, the J call TRBJ2-7; D gene ambiguous. Germline lookup yields CDR1 LGHNT and CDR2 FRNRAP. V was cut by 5 bases and J by 2 bases, with 4 bases left in between. The CDR3 runs to 11 residues. CDR3 in amino acids: CASGATYEQYF. The CDR3 DNA sequence: TGTGCTAGTGGTGCTACCTACGAGCAGTACTTC.

The genes are TRBV5-1 and TRBJ2-1; TRBD2 matches 8 bases. The CDR3 runs 12 residues. Losses at the gene ends were 0 bases for V and 12 bases for J; bases not matched to a gene: 2. Germline V gene sequence: CDR1 SGHRS, CDR2 YFSETQ. Here the CDR3 reads CASSLGAGAQFF. The CDR3, as DNA: TGCGCCAGCAGCTTGGGAGCGGGAGCGCAGTTCTTC.

This clonotype showed up many times. The chain links TRBV7-2 to TRBJ2-3; D call uncertain. V lost 7 bases to trimming and J lost 2 bases, with 10 bases between them. In germline, CDR1 is SGHTA, CDR2 FQGNSA. The CDR3 is made up of 13 amino acids. CDR3 sequence reads: CASTFTDTDTQYF. The DNA of the CDR3 is TGTGCCAGCACCTTTACAGACACAGATACGCAGTATTTT. Based on the CDR3 plus reference TRBV7-2 and TRBJ2-3, the full variable domain is GAGVSQSPSNKVTEKGKDVELRCDPISGHTALYWYRQSLGQGLEFLIYFQGNSAPDKSGLPSDRFSAERTGGSVSTLTIQRTQQEDSAVYLCASTFTDTDTQYFGPGTRLTVL.

Many counts were recorded for this clonotype. The chain employs TRBV7-2 and TRBJ1-5; possibly TRBD1 for D (5 bases). The CDR3 extends over 15 amino acids. V lost 4 bases and J lost 3, with 13 bases in between. Germline V gives CDR1 SGHTA, CDR2 FQGNSA. The CDR3 loop reads CASSSYRGLNQPQHF. The CDR3 DNA sequence: TGTGCCAGCAGCTCATACCGGGGCCTCAATCAGCCCCAGCATTTT.

At least ten counts were recorded for this clonotype. A read error may produce the germline difference seen at one junction end. The chain carries TRBV4-3 and TRBJ2-5, with D possibly TRBD2 on 5 matching bases. Germline assignment: CDR1 LGHNA and CDR2 YSLEER. The CDR3 spans 16 residues. CDR3 sequence: CASTQNHPGRGGTQYF. CDR3 in DNA: TGCGCCAGCACCCAAAACCACCCGGGGAGAGGAGGGACCCAGTACTTC.